This T cell receptor beta chain comes out of a study of T cell repertoires in ileal Crohn's disease. Sequenced by immunoSEQ multiplex PCR; TCRdb stores in-frame clones only, minus some. The repertoire holds approximately 6,900 clones, under 85% seen once, with 4.5% to 5.5% in the top ten. There are 12 residues in the CDR3. The V end lost 4 bases, the J end lost 10 bases, and 13 bases lay between the germline ends. The germline V gene has CDR1 SEHNR and CDR2 FQNEAQ (reference sequence). The gene calls are TRBV7-9 and TRBJ1-2, with a weak D call TRBD1 (6 bases). Input material: ileal tissue. The receptor was isolated from an adult with Crohn's disease. The CDR3 reads CASSSNRAAYTF. Written as DNA, the CDR3 is TGTGCCAGCAGCTCGAACAGGGCCGCCTACACCTTC.